Shown below are 12 T cell receptor beta chains from a single sample sequenced in a study of spatial heterogeneity in lung cancer. Stated time point: sample taken at primary tumor resection. TCRdb itself ran the 5' RACE reads through MiXCR, one entry per CDR3 protein. The sample has approximately 40,000 distinct CDR3 sequences; over 6.5% are singletons. Sequences were derived from PBMCs, sampled at surgery. These receptors were obtained from a female donor with early-stage non-small cell lung cancer.

This clonotype has more than one count but fewer than ten. The chain is built from TRBV6-1 and TRBJ1-2; no reliable D call. This CDR3 is 14 amino acids long. Germline V gene lookup returns CDR1 MNHNS and CDR2 SASEGT. Trimming pared 3 bases from V and 6 bases from J, leaving 14 bases between. CDR3 amino acids: CASSERPRDDGYTF. CDR3 nucleotides: TGTGCCAGCAGTGAGAGGCCGCGGGATGATGGCTACACCTTC.

The chain is built from TRBV29-1 and TRBJ1-2, with 7 nucleotides matching TRBD1. Germline values: CDR1 SQVTM, CDR2 ANQGSEA. V trimming: 1 base; J trimming: 0 bases; junction bases outside the gene matches: 2. This CDR3 spans 14 amino acids. CDR3 loop: CSVEVGTANYGYTF. CDR3 nucleotide sequence: TGCAGCGTTGAAGTGGGGACAGCTAACTATGGCTACACCTTC.

This clonotype came up a few times. The chain is built from TRBV4-2 and TRBJ2-7; D not resolved. Germline CDR1 reads LGHNA; CDR2 reads YNFKEQ. V lost 0 bases and J lost 8, with 14 bases in between. The CDR3 totals 14 residues. The CDR3 nucleotides read TGTGCCAGCAGCCAAGAATTGGCTGTCCCACAGCAGTACTTC. Amino acid sequence: CASSQELAVPQQYF.

Many counts were recorded for this clonotype. The chain joins TRBV3-1 to TRBJ2-3; D is uncertain. V was trimmed by 1 base and J by 4 bases, leaving 6 bases between them. The germline gives CDR1 LGHDT, CDR2 YNNKEL (reference sequence). This CDR3 is built from 13 residues. The CDR3, as DNA: TGTGCCAGCAGCCAAGCTTTAGCAGATACGCAGTATTTT. It codes for CASSQALADTQYF.

This sequence joins TRBV6-5 and TRBJ1-1; D might be TRBD1 (6 bases). The germline V gene has CDR1 MNHEY and CDR2 SVGAGI. With 2 bases removed from V and 1 base from J, the gap between germline ends came to 8 bases. This CDR3 contains 14 residues. CDR3 region: CASSYTGANTEAFF. As DNA, the CDR3 is TGTGCCAGCAGTTACACGGGGGCGAACACTGAAGCTTTCTTT.

CDR3: CSARRGTANVLTF. The CDR3 coding sequence is TGCAGTGCTAGGAGGGGGACGGCCAACGTCCTGACTTTC. The chain carries TRBV20-1 and TRBJ2-6, with D possibly TRBD1 on 6 matching bases. Trimming took 3 bases from V and 6 from J, leaving 9 bases between them. The CDR3 length is 13 residues. Germline CDR1 DFQATT, CDR2 SNEGSKA (reference sequence).

This clonotype has at least ten counts. The rearrangement joins TRBV6-4 to TRBJ2-1; D is ambiguous. This CDR3 comprises 10 residues. Germline loops: CDR1 MRHNA, CDR2 SNTAGT. V was clipped by 4 bases and J by 14 bases, with 9 bases between them. The CDR3 region is CASSGYGEFF. CDR3 bases: TGTGCCAGCAGTGGTTATGGGGAGTTCTTC.

The V and J genes are TRBV29-1 and TRBJ2-3, with D hard to call. Germline V CDR1 and CDR2: SQVTM, ANQGSEA. The CDR3 consists of 12 residues. Between the trimmed V and J ends, which lost 4 bases and 5 bases, there was a span of 10 bases. The chain's CDR3 is CSVGLVGDTQYF. The CDR3 nucleotides read TGCAGCGTTGGATTAGTTGGAGATACGCAGTATTTT.

The table lists this clonotype with a few counts. This chain uses TRBV7-9 with TRBJ1-4; D is perhaps TRBD1 (5 bases). This CDR3 region has 15 residues. Germline CDR1 is SEHNR and CDR2 is FQNEAQ (reference sequence). Deletions cut 3 bases from V and 7 bases from J, with 15 bases between. The CDR3 bases are TGTGCCAGCAGCTTTACGGGGGAGGTTTTTGAAAAACTGTTTTTT. Translating it yields CASSFTGEVFEKLFF. Based on the CDR3 plus reference TRBV7-9 and TRBJ1-4, the full variable domain is DTGVSQNPRHKITKRGQNVTFRCDPISEHNRLYWYRQTLGQGPEFLTYFQNEAQLEKSRLLSDRFSAERPKGSFSTLEIQRTEQGDSAMYLCASSFTGEVFEKLFFGSGTQLSVL.

This clonotype occurred a few times. The chain has TRBV11-3 and TRBJ2-3, with TRBD2 identical over 9 bases. The length of the CDR3 is 15 residues. Trimming cost V 1 base and J 5 bases; bases outside gene matches: 4. CDR1 is SGHNT, CDR2 YENEEA, per germline. The CDR3, as DNA: TGTGCCAGCAGCTTAGGCGGGGGGGCCGGAGATACGCAGTATTTT. Protein: CASSLGGGAGDTQYF.

The sample holds one count of this clonotype. This rearrangement joins TRBV7-2 to TRBJ1-1; D is unresolved. Trimming pared 2 bases from V and 5 bases from J, leaving 9 bases between. This CDR3 comprises 13 residues. CDR1 SGHTA and CDR2 FQGNSA come from the germline V gene. The CDR3 here is CASSLTQTTEAFF. DNA of the CDR3: TGTGCCAGCAGCTTAACGCAGACGACTGAAGCTTTCTTT.

Of note for this clonotype: This may be a read error: a much more frequent sequence differs by one nucleotide. This sequence joins TRBV7-6 and TRBJ2-7; TRBD2 agrees at 7 bases. This CDR3 is built from 16 residues. V shed 5 bases and J 0 bases; nucleotides not matched to a gene: 10. Germline assignment: CDR1 SGHVS and CDR2 FNYEAQ. The CDR3 sequence: CASSITQGGGSYEQYF. CDR3 nucleotide sequence: TGTGCCAGCAGCATCACCCAGGGCGGGGGCTCCTACGAGCAGTACTTC.